The 28 T cell receptor beta chains listed next were all sequenced from one sample in a study of regulatory T cells in long-lasting Graves disease. Time point reported: persistent/refractory GD, antithyroid drugs over 5 years with positive TRAb. There was RNA extracted from PBMCs, and the TCR library was made from it. HTBI primers from iRepertoire and Arm-PCR of CDR3 regions yielded the TCR beta libraries. MiXCR was run by TCRdb on the multiplex PCR reads, yielding one entry per CDR3 protein. Here the sample spans approximately 470,000 distinct CDR3 sequences, less than 25% being singletons. This specimen consisted of peripheral blood mononuclear cells (PBMCs), obtained when the disease was refractory, from a patient treated with antithyroid drugs. The receptors were gathered from a female donor with Graves disease.

This clonotype was observed many times. The rearrangement links TRBV20-1 to TRBJ1-4; D is undetermined. CDR1 DFQATT and CDR2 SNEGSKA come from the germline V gene (reference sequence). This CDR3 region has 15 residues. V dropped 3 bases and J dropped 7 bases, with 18 bases sitting between them. CDR3 sequence reads: CSASWSLRKFEKLFF. The CDR3 DNA sequence: TGCAGTGCTAGTTGGTCTCTTAGGAAGTTTGAAAAACTGTTTTTT.

Comment on this clonotype: This clone may be a read error of a much larger clone one base away. The chain employs TRBV20-1 and TRBJ2-7; the D is unclear. The CDR3 runs 12 residues. Germline CDR1 is DFQATT and CDR2 is SNEGSKA (reference sequence). CDR3: CSAVQRAYGQYF. Here the CDR3 DNA reads TGCAGTGCGGTCCAACGGGCCTACGGGCAGTACTTC.

This clonotype was seen ten or more times. This chain uses TRBV2 with TRBJ2-7; 8 bases map to TRBD2. Germline lookup yields CDR1 SNHLY and CDR2 FYNNEI. CDR3 length: 14 residues. V dropped 10 bases and J dropped 6; count of bases not matched to a gene: 14. CDR3 sequence reads: CANWGSGSGLEQYF. The CDR3, as DNA: TGTGCCAATTGGGGGAGCGGGAGCGGGCTCGAGCAGTACTTC.

This clonotype was picked up many times. CDR3 region: CASSGERAANQPQHF. The CDR3 region has the DNA TGTGCCAGCAGTGGGGAGAGGGCCGCGAATCAGCCCCAGCATTTT. The chain has TRBV2 and TRBJ1-5; D is unclear. The CDR3 has 15 residues. V was cut by 4 bases and J by 4 bases, with 14 bases left in between. The germline V gene has CDR1 SNHLY and CDR2 FYNNEI.

This clonotype was seen repeatedly, ten times or more. The chain employs TRBV11-2 and TRBJ2-5; 8 nucleotides match TRBD1. Germline lookup yields CDR1 SGHAT and CDR2 FQNNGV. The CDR3 sequence is 14 residues long. After removal of 1 base from V and 11 bases from J, the junction contained 9 bases not matched to a gene. This chain's CDR3 is CASSLGRTGLGQYF. The DNA for the CDR3 is TGTGCCAGCAGCTTAGGAAGGACAGGGTTGGGTCAGTACTTC.

In its sample, this clonotype was seen many times. The rearrangement uses TRBV15 and TRBJ1-5; D ambiguous. Germline values: CDR1 LNHNV, CDR2 YYDKDF (reference sequence). V lost 0 bases to trimming and J lost 5 bases, with 11 bases between them. The CDR3 is 15 amino acids. CDR3 coding DNA: TGTGCCACCAGCAGAGATTTGGTTTCGCATCAGCCCCAGCATTTT. It yields the protein CATSRDLVSHQPQHF. Complete variable domain (other parts from reference TRBV15 and TRBJ1-5): DAMVIQNPRYQVTQFGKPVTLSCSQTLNHNVMYWYQQKSSQAPKLLFHYYDKDFNNEADTPDNFQSRRPNTSFCFLDIRSPGLGDTAMYLCATSRDLVSHQPQHFGDGTRLSIL.

This clonotype was observed a few times. The rearrangement joins TRBV7-6 to TRBJ2-5; D gene ambiguous. CDR1 and CDR2 from the germline V gene are SGHVS and FNYEAQ. Trimming removed 1 base from V and 1 base from J, with 7 bases in between. There are 14 residues in the CDR3. The CDR3 DNA reads TGTGCCAGCAGCTTAGGGTCGGCCCAAGAGACCCAGTACTTC. This sequence encodes CASSLGSAQETQYF.

The V gene is TRBV7-6, the J gene TRBJ2-7; 7 bases are shared with TRBD2. With V trimmed by 0 bases and J by 5 bases, 4 bases remained unmatched. Germline-derived CDR1 and CDR2 are SGHVS and FNYEAQ. The CDR3 loop spans 14 amino acids. The CDR3 sequence is CASSLAGGNDEQYF. In DNA form, the CDR3 reads TGTGCCAGCAGCTTAGCGGGGGGGAACGACGAGCAGTACTTC.

At least ten counts were recorded for this clonotype. The chain couples TRBV2 to TRBJ2-2, with D possibly matching TRBD2 (5 bases). Germline CDR1 and CDR2: SNHLY and FYNNEI. V lost 8 bases and J 2 bases, leaving 12 bases between the germline ends. The CDR3 is 14 amino acids. CDR3: CASRKSGNTGELFF. CDR3 DNA sequence: TGTGCCAGCCGTAAAAGCGGTAACACCGGGGAGCTGTTTTTT.

This clonotype showed up just a few times. The rearrangement joins TRBV29-1 to TRBJ2-7; D remains unclear. CDR1 is SQVTM, CDR2 ANQGSEA, per germline. Trimming left V 4 bases short and J 0 bases short, with 10 bases between. The CDR3 consists of 13 residues. The CDR3 coding sequence is TGCAGCGTTGTGGACGGCTTCTCCTACGAGCAGTACTTC. Protein product: CSVVDGFSYEQYF.

Ten or more counts support this clonotype. The chain is built from TRBV28 and TRBJ1-2; 7 positions match TRBD1. This CDR3 spans 16 amino acids. V trimming: 1 base; J trimming: 6 bases; junction bases outside the gene matches: 11. Germline CDR1 MDHEN, CDR2 SYDVKM. The CDR3 loop is CASSLLGMTGRHGYTF. In DNA form, the CDR3 reads TGTGCCAGCAGTTTATTAGGCATGACAGGGCGCCATGGCTACACCTTC.

The gene calls are TRBV14 and TRBJ1-1, with 7 bases aligning to TRBD1. Germline V CDR1 and CDR2: SGHDN, FVKESK. V lost 3 bases to trimming and J lost 4 bases; unmatched junction nucleotides: 8. The CDR3 is 15 amino acids. The CDR3 DNA reads as TGTGCCAGCAGCCATTTCGTGACAGGGCTCACTGAAGCTTTCTTT. As protein: CASSHFVTGLTEAFF.

The V gene is TRBV3-1, the J gene TRBJ2-7; 9 bases line up with TRBD2. CDR3 size: 16 residues. In germline, CDR1 is LGHDT, CDR2 YNNKEL (reference sequence). With 1 base clipped from V and 6 bases from J, the junction kept 10 bases outside the gene matches. CDR3 bases: TGTGCCAGCAGCCAAGCTTGGGGAGCGGGAGGTTCCGAGCAGTACTTC. It specifies CASSQAWGAGGSEQYF.

This clonotype was observed a handful of times. A read error may explain this, as a much larger clone is one base away. The V call is TRBV28, the J call TRBJ1-5; 8 nucleotides match TRBD1. Germline CDR1 and CDR2: MDHEN and SYDVKM. This CDR3 comprises 14 residues. With V trimmed by 6 bases and J by 9 bases, 10 bases remained unmatched. CDR3 amino acids: CASRVQGVGRPQHF. DNA of the CDR3: TGTGCCAGCAGAGTACAGGGGGTGGGGCGGCCCCAGCATTTT.

This chain links TRBV5-1 with TRBJ2-7, with 7 bases matching TRBD2. There are 15 residues in the CDR3. The junction had 13 bases not matched to a gene; V was cut back by 4 bases and J by 6 bases. Germline V gene sequence: CDR1 SGHRS, CDR2 YFSETQ. Here the CDR3 reads CASSIVEGRDFEQYF. The CDR3 DNA follows: TGCGCCAGCAGCATCGTAGAAGGGAGGGATTTCGAGCAGTACTTC.

The chain links TRBV27 to TRBJ2-1; D may correspond to TRBD1 or TRBD2 (5 bases each). Between the trimmed V and J ends, which lost 6 bases and 4 bases, there was a span of 10 bases. From germline, CDR1 is MNHEY and CDR2 SMNVEV (reference sequence). The CDR3 consists of 13 residues. The CDR3 sequence: CASSLGDYNEQFF. In DNA, the CDR3 is TGTGCCAGCAGCTTGGGGGATTACAATGAGCAGTTCTTC.

Points on this clonotype: A much larger clone differs by one base, so this may be a read error. The chain recombines TRBV7-2 with TRBJ2-5, with TRBD1 matching 8 bases. The germline V gene encodes CDR1 SGHTA and CDR2 FQGNSA. This CDR3 is 15 amino acids long. CDR3 in amino acids: CASSSLGQGGETQHF. In nucleotides, the CDR3 is TGTGCCAGCAGCTCCCTAGGACAGGGCGGGGAGACCCAGCACTTC.

V usage is TRBV12-3 or TRBV12-4 and J usage is TRBJ2-6; D gene uncertain. With 6 bases removed from V and 2 bases from J, the gap between germline ends came to 5 bases. CDR3 size: 13 residues. The CDR3, as DNA: TGTGCCAGCAGGGATCCTGGGGCCAACGTCCTGACTTTC. It encodes CASRDPGANVLTF.

The genes are TRBV20-1 and TRBJ1-2; 11 bases are a match to TRBD1. This CDR3 is 12 amino acids long. In germline, CDR1 is DFQATT, CDR2 SNEGSKA (reference sequence). The CDR3 protein is CTSGTGGYGYTF. The CDR3 DNA is TGCACCTCCGGGACAGGGGGATATGGCTACACCTTC.

The V call is TRBV5-1, the J call TRBJ2-7; D is perhaps TRBD1 (5 bases). The CDR3 contains 14 residues. V lost 5 bases and J 3 bases, leaving 15 bases between the germline ends. CDR1 SGHRS and CDR2 YFSETQ come from the germline V gene. As DNA, the CDR3 is TGCGCCAGCAGGGATACAGGAATCTACTACGAGCAGTACTTC. This sequence encodes CASRDTGIYYEQYF.

The rearrangement links TRBV19 to TRBJ1-1; weak D call: TRBD1 (5 bases). V was shortened by 4 bases and J by 5 bases, with 17 bases between the two germline ends. Germline-derived CDR1 and CDR2 are LNHDA and SQIVND (reference sequence). This CDR3 comprises 15 residues. The CDR3 protein is CASSRVDSTGTEAFF. The DNA of the CDR3 is TGTGCCAGTAGTAGGGTTGACAGTACGGGGACTGAAGCTTTCTTT.

This clonotype was counted ten times or more. The chain combines TRBV11-2 with TRBJ1-2; D is ambiguous. Germline V gene sequence: CDR1 SGHAT, CDR2 FQNNGV. Trimming took off 2 bases at V and 5 bases at J, with 12 bases between the two ends. The CDR3 consists of 14 residues. The CDR3: CASSLNVGRYGYTF. CDR3 DNA: TGTGCCAGCAGCTTAAACGTGGGAAGATATGGCTACACCTTC. Full variable domain (missing parts from reference TRBV11-2 and TRBJ1-2): EAGVAQSPRYKIIEKRQSVAFWCNPISGHATLYWYQQILGQGPKLLIQFQNNGVVDDSQLPKDRFSAERLKGVDSTLKIQPAKLEDSAVYLCASSLNVGRYGYTFGSGTRLTVV.

This clonotype was detected a few times. The chain recombines TRBV3-1 with TRBJ2-7; weak D call: TRBD1 (7 bases). Trimming removed 2 bases from V and 11 bases from J, with 25 bases in between. Per the germline V gene, CDR1 is LGHDT and CDR2 is YNNKEL (reference sequence). The length of the CDR3 is 16 residues. This chain's CDR3 is CASSQSAWRDSVREYF. The CDR3 DNA follows: TGTGCCAGCAGCCAATCAGCATGGCGGGACAGCGTAAGAGAGTACTTC.

In this sample, this clonotype turned up many times. The rearrangement joins TRBV12-3 or TRBV12-4 to TRBJ1-2; D call uncertain. The CDR3 extends over 14 amino acids. V lost 7 bases and J lost 5, with 17 bases in between. The CDR3 spells CASTQVGMMYGYTF. The CDR3 nucleotides are TGTGCCAGCACCCAAGTGGGGATGATGTATGGCTACACCTTC.

This clonotype was seen ten or more times. V gene TRBV7-2 combines with J gene TRBJ1-4, with TRBD1 identical over 9 bases. Looked up from germline, CDR1 is SGHTA and CDR2 is FQGNSA. V shed 4 bases, J shed 5 bases, and the junction held 2 bases outside the gene matches. The length of the CDR3 is 14 residues. The CDR3 DNA follows: TGTGCCAGCAGCTACGACAGGGGGAATGAAAAACTGTTTTTT. Amino acids: CASSYDRGNEKLFF.

The chain has TRBV18 and TRBJ2-2; D perhaps matches TRBD1 (6 bases). This CDR3 spans 15 amino acids. CDR1 is KGHSH, CDR2 LQKENI, per germline. V was clipped by 3 bases and J by 1 base, with 9 bases between them. The CDR3 region is CASSPLDRNTGELFF. The CDR3 nucleotides read TGTGCCAGCTCACCCCTGGACAGGAACACCGGGGAGCTGTTTTTT. Full variable domain (rest looked up from reference TRBV18 and TRBJ2-2): NAGVMQNPRHLVRRRGQEARLRCSPMKGHSHVYWYRQLPEEGLKFMVYLQKENIIDESGMPKERFSAEFPKEGPSILRIQQVVRGDSAAYFCASSPLDRNTGELFFGEGSRLTVL.

This clonotype has a count of ten or more. CDR3 bases: TGTGCCAGCAGTTACCTACAGGGGCCCACTGAAGCTTTCTTT. Residues: CASSYLQGPTEAFF. This chain uses TRBV6-5 with TRBJ1-1, with 7 nucleotides matching TRBD1. The germline CDR1 and CDR2 sequences are MNHEY and SVGAGI. Losses at the gene ends were 2 bases for V and 4 bases for J; bases not matched to a gene: 4. The CDR3 spans 14 residues.

Comments on this clonotype: This may be a read error, as it is one base from a much larger clone. The chain links TRBV6-5 to TRBJ2-7, with a weak D call TRBD1 (6 bases). V was clipped by 7 bases and J by 4 bases, with 17 bases between them. Germline V gene sequence: CDR1 MNHEY, CDR2 SVGAGI. The CDR3 covers 14 residues. The CDR3 DNA reads as TGTGCCAGCATTTATAAGGGCCAGGGGTACGAGCAGTACTTC. This translates into CASIYKGQGYEQYF.